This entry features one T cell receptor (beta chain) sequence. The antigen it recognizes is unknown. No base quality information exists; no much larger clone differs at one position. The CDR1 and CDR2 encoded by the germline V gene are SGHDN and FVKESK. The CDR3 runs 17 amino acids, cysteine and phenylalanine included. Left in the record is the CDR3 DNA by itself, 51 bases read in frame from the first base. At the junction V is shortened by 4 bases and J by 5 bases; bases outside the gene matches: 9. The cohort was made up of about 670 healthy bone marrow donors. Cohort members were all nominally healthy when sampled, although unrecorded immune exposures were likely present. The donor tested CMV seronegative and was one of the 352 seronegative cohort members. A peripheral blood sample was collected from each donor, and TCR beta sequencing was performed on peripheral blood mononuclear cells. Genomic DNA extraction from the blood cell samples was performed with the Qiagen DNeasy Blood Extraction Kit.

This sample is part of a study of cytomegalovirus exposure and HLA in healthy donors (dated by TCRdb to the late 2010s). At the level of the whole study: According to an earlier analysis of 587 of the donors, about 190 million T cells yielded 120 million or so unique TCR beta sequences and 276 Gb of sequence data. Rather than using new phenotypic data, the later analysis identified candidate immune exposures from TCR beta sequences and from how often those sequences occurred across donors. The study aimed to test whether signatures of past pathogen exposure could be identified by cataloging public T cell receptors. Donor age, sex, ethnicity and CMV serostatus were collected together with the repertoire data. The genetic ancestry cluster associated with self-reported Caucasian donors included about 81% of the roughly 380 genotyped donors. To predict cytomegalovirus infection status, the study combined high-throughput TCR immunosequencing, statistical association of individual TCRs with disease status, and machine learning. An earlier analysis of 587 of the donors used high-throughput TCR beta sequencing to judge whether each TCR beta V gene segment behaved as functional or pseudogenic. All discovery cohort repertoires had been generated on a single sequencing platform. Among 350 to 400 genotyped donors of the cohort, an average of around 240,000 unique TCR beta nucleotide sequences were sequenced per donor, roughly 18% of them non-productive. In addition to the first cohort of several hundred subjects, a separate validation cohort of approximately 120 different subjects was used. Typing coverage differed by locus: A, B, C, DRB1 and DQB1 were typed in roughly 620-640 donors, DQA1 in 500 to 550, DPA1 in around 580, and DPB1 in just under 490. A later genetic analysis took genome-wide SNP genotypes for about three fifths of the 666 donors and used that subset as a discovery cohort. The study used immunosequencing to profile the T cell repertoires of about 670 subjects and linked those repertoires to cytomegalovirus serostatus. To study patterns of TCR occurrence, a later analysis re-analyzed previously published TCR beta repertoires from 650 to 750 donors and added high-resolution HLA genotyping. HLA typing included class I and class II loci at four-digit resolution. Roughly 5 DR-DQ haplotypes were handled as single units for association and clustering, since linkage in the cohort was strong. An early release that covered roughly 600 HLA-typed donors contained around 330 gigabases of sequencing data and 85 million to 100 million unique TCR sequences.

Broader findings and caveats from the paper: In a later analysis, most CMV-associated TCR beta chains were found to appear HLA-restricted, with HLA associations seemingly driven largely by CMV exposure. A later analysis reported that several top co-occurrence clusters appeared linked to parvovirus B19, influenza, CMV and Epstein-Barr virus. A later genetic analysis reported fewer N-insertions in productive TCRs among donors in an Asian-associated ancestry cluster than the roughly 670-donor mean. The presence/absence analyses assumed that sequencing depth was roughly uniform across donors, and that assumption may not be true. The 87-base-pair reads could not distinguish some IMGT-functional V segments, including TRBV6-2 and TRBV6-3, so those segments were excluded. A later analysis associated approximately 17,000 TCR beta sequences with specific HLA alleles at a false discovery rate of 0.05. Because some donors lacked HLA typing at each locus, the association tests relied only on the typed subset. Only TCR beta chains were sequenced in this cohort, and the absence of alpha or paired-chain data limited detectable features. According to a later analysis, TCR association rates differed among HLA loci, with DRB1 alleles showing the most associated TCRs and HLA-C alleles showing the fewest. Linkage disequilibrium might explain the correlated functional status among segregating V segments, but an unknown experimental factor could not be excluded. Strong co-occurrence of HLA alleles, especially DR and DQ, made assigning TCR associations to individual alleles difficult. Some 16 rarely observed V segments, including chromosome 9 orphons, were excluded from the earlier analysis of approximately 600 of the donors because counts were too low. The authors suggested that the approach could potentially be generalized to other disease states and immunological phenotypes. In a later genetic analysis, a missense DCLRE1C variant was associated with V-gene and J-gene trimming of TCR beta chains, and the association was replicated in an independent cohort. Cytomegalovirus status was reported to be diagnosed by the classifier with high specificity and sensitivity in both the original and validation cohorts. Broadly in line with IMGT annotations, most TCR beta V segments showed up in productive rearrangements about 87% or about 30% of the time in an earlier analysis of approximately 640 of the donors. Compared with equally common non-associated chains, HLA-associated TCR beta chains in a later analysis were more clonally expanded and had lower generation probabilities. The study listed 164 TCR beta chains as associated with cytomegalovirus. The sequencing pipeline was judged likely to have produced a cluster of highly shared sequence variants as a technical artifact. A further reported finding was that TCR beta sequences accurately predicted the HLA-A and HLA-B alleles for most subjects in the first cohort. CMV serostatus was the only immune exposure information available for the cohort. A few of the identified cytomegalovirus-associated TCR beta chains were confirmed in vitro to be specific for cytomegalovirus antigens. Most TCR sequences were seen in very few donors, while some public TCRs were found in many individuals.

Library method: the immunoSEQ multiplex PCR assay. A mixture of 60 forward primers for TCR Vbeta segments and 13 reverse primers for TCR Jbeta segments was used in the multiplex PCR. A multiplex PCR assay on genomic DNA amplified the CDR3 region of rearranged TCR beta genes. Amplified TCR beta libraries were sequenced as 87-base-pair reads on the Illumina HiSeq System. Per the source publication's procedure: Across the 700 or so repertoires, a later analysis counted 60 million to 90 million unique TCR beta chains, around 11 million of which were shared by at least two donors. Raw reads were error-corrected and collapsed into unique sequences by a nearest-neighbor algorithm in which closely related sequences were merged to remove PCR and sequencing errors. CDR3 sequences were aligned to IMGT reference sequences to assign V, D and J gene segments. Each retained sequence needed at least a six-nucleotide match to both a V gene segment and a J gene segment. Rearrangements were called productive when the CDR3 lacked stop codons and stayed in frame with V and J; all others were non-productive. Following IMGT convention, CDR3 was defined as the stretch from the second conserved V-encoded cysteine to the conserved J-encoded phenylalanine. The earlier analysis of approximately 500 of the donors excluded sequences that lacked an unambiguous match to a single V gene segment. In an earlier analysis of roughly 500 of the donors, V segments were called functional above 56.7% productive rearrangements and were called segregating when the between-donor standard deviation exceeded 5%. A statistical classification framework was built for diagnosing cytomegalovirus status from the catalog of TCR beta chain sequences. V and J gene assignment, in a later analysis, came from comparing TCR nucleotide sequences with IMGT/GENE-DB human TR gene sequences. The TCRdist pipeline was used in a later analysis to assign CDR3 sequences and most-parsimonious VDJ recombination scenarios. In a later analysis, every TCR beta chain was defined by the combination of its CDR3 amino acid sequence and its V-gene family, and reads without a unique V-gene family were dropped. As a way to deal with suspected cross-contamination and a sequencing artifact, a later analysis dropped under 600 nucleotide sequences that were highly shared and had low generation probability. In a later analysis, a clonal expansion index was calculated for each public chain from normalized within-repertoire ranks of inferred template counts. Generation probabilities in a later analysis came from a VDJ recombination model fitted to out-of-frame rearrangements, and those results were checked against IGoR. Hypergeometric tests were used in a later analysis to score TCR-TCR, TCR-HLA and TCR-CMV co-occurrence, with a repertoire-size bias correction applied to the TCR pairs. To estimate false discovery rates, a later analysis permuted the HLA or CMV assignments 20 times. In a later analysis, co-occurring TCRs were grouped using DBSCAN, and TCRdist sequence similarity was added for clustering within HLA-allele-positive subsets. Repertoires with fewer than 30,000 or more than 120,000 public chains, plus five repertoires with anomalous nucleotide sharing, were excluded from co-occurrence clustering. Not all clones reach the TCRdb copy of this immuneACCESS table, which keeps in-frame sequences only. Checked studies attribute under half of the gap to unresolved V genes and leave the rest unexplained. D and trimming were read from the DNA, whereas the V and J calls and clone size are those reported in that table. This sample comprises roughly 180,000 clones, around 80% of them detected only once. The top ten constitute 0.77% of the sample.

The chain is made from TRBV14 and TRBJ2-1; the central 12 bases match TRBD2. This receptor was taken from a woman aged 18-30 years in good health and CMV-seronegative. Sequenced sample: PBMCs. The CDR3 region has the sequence CASSLLLRTSGNNEQFF. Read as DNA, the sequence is TGTGCCAGCAGCCTGTTACTGAGGACTAGCGGGAACAATGAGCAGTTCTTC. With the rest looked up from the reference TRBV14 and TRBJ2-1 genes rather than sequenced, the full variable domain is EAGVTQFPSHSVIEKGQTVTLRCDPISGHDNLYWYRRVMGKEIKFLLHFVKESKQDESGMPNNRFLAERTGGTYSTLKVQPAELEDSGVYFCASSLLLRTSGNNEQFFGPGTRLTVL.